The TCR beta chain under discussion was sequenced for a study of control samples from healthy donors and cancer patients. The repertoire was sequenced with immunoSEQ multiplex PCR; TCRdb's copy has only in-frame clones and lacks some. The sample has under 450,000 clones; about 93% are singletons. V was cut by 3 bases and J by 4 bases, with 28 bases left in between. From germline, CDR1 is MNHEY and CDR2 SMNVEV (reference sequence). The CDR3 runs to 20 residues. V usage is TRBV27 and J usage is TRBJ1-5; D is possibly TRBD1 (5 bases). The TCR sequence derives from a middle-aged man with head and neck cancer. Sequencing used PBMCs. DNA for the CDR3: TGTGCCAGCAGTTTTCAGTTATACACGACAGCTAACCACCAGAATCAGCCCCAGCATTTT. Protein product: CASSFQLYTTANHQNQPQHF.